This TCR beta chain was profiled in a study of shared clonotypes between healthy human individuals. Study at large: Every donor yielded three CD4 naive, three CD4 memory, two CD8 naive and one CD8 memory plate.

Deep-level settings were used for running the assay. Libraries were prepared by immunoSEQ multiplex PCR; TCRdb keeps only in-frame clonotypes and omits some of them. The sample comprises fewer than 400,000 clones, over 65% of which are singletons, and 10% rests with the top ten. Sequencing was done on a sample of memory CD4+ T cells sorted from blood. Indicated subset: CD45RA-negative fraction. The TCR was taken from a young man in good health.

The CDR3 region has the DNA TGTGCCAGCAGTGAAAGGGACAGTCGGTTACTGTTTTTT. Its translation: CASSERDSRLLFF. The chain couples TRBV25-1 to TRBJ1-4; 7 positions agree with TRBD1. V lost 2 bases and J lost 13; bases outside the gene matches: 7. Germline-derived CDR1 and CDR2 are MGHDK and SYGVNS. There are 13 residues in the CDR3.